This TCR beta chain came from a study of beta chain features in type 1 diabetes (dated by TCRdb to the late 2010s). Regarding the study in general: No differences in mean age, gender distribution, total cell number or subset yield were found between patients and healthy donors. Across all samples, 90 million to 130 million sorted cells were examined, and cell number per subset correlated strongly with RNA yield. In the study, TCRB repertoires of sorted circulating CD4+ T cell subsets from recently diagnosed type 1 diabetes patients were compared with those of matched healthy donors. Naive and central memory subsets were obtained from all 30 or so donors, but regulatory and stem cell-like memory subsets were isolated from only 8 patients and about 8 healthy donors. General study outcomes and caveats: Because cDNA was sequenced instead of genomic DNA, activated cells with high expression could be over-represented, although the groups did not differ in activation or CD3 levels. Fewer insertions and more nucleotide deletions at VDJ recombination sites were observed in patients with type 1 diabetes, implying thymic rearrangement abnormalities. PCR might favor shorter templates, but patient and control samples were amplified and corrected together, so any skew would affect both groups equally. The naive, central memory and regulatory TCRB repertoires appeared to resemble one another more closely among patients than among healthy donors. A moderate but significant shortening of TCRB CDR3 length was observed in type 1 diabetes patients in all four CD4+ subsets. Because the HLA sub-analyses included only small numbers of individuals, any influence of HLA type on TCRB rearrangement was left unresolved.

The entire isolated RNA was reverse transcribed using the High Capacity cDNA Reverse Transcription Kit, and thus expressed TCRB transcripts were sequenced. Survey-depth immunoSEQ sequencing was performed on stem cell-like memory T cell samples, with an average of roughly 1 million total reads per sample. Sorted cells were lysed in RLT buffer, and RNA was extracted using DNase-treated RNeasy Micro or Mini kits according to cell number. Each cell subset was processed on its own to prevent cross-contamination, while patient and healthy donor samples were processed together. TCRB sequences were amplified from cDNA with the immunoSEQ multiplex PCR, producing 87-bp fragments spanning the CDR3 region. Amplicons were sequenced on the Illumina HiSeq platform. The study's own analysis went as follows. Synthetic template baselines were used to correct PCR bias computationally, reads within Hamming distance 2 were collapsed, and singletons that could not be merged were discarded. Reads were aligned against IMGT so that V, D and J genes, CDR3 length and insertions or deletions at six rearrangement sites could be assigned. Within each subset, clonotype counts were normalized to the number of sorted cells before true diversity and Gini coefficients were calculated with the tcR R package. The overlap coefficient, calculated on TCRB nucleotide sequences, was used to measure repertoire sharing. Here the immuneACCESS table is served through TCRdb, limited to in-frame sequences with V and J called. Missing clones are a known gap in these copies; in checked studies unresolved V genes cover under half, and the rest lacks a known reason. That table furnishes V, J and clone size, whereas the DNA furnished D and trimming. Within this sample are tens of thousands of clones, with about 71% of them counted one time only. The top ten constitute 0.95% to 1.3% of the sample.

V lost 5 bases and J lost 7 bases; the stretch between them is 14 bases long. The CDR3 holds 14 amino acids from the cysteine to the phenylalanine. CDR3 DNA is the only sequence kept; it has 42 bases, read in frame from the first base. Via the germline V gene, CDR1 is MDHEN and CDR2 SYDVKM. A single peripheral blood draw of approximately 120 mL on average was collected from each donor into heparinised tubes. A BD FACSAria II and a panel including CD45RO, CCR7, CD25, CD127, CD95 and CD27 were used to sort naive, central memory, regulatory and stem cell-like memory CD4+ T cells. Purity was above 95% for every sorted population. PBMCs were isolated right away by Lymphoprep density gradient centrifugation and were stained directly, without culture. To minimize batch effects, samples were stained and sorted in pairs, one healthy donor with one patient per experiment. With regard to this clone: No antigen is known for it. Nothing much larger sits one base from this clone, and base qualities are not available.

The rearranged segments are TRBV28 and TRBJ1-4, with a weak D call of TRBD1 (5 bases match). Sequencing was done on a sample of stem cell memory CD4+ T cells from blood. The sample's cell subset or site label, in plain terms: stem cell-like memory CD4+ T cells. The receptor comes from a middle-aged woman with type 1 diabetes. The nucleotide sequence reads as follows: TGTGCCAGCAGTATACCACCCGGGGGTGAAAAACTGTTTTTT. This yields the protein CASSIPPGGEKLFF.